This T cell receptor (beta chain) derives from a study of shared clonotypes between healthy human individuals. This clone was recorded a few times. Method: immunoSEQ multiplex PCR; TCRdb's copy keeps in-frame clones and lacks some. Of more than 2 million clones listed, nearly 97% are singletons. Germline values: CDR1 SGHTA, CDR2 FQGTGA. CDR3 length equals 16 residues. Trimming took off 1 base at V and 0 bases at J, with 11 bases between the two ends. This TCR was recovered from a man aged 18 to 30 in good health. The V call is TRBV7-3, the J call TRBJ2-3; D might be TRBD2 (6 bases). The specimen sequenced was naive CD4+ T cells sorted from blood. As for subset: CD45RA+ positively selected. The CDR3 spells CASSLRGGDSTDTQYF. In nucleotides, the CDR3 is TGTGCCAGCAGCTTAAGGGGCGGGGACAGCACAGATACGCAGTATTTT.